Shown below are 21 T cell receptor beta chains from a single sample sequenced in a study of T cell repertoires in cytomegalovirus infection. TCRdb reanalysed the reads using MiXCR and keeps one entry per CDR3 protein. Counted here are hundreds of thousands of distinct CDR3 sequences, roughly 30% occurring once; the ten biggest clones make up 18%. What these receptors recognize is not known. Sequences were derived from cultured PBMCs, sampled from culture after CMV antigen stimulation. These receptors were obtained from a human donor in good health (CMV status not recorded). Some clones in this sample may be carry-over from other donors' samples.

CDR3 in amino acids: CASSLHLGQGSEAFF. The CDR3, as DNA: TGTGCCAGCAGTCTGCATTTGGGACAGGGATCTGAAGCTTTCTTT. The chain recombines TRBV12-3 or TRBV12-4 with TRBJ1-1, with 9 bases matching TRBD1. The CDR3 has 15 amino acids. The V segment lost 5 bases and the J segment 6 bases; nucleotides outside the gene matches: 10.

This clonotype was detected a few times. The rearrangement links TRBV11-2 to TRBJ2-3; 7 bases align to TRBD2. The CDR3 totals 17 residues. Germline CDR1 and CDR2: SGHAT and FQNNGV. J lost 3 bases, V lost 5 bases, and 14 bases had no gene match. The CDR3 DNA reads TGTGCCAGCAGCCCCCAACCCCCAAGACTAGCAACAGATACGCAGTATTTT. This encodes CASSPQPPRLATDTQYF.

This clonotype was seen more than once but under ten times. The chain recombines TRBV6-1 with TRBJ1-1; 8 bases align to TRBD1. CDR1 is MNHNS, CDR2 SASEGT, per germline. V dropped 8 bases and J dropped 9; count of bases not matched to a gene: 11. The CDR3 loop spans 13 amino acids. CDR3 residues: CASFDEGQVQAFF. As DNA, the CDR3 is TGTGCCAGCTTCGACGAGGGACAGGTCCAAGCTTTCTTT.

The chain links TRBV27 to TRBJ2-3; TRBD2 is a possible D gene (6 bases). The germline V and J ends were trimmed by 8 bases and 4 bases, with 19 bases remaining between them. The CDR3 covers 15 residues. CDR1 and CDR2 (germline): MNHEY, SMNVEV (reference sequence). CDR3 coding DNA: TGTGCCAGCGCTCGGGGGTTAGGGATTTCAGATACGCAGTATTTT. This gives the protein CASARGLGISDTQYF.

For this clonotype: The junction departs from the called germline gene at one end, perhaps through a read error. The chain uses TRBV19 and TRBJ1-5; D ambiguous. The CDR3 has 17 amino acids. Germline CDR1 reads LNHDA; CDR2 reads SQIVND (reference sequence). DNA of the CDR3: TGTGCCAGTAGTATAGCTTCAGGCGGCTATAGCAATCAGCCCCGGCATTTT. This gives the protein CASSIASGGYSNQPRHF.

Here the CDR3 DNA reads TGTGCCAGCAGCTACGACTTACAAGAGACCCAGTACTTC. Its protein is CASSYDLQETQYF. The rearrangement joins TRBV7-2 to TRBJ2-5; no clear D. The CDR3 contains 13 residues. V was pared by 4 bases and J by 2 bases, with 8 bases between. Germline V gives CDR1 SGHTA, CDR2 FQGNSA. Drawing the rest from reference TRBV7-2 and TRBJ2-5, the complete variable domain is GAGVSQSPSNKVTEKGKDVELRCDPISGHTALYWYRQSLGQGLEFLIYFQGNSAPDKSGLPSDRFSAERTGGSVSTLTIQRTQQEDSAVYLCASSYDLQETQYFGPGTRLLVL.

V is TRBV28 and J is TRBJ2-7; the match to TRBD1 covers 8 bases. CDR1 and CDR2 from the germline V gene are MDHEN and SYDVKM. CDR3 length: 15 amino acids. Losses at the gene ends were 5 bases for V and 3 bases for J; bases not matched to a gene: 9. CDR3 sequence (DNA): TGTGCCAGCAGTAATTCCCTAGGGACAGGCTACGAGCAGTACTTC. It is translated as CASSNSLGTGYEQYF.

The V and J genes are TRBV18 and TRBJ2-1, with 9 nucleotides matching TRBD2. The germline CDR1 and CDR2 sequences are KGHSH and LQKENI. The CDR3 runs 15 residues. Trimming at V came to 5 bases and at J to 8 bases, leaving 10 bases not matched to a gene. As DNA, the CDR3 is TGTGCCAGCTCATACGTCCGCGGGGGGGTGGATGAGCAGTTCTTC. This gives the protein CASSYVRGGVDEQFF.

The chain has TRBV19 and TRBJ1-1; D is uncertain. Germline V gives CDR1 LNHDA, CDR2 SQIVND (reference sequence). This CDR3 is built from 13 residues. Deletions cut 7 bases from V and 4 bases from J, with 13 bases between. The DNA for the CDR3 is TGTGCCAGTATTCGTCCGGACTCCACTGAAGCTTTCTTT. It encodes CASIRPDSTEAFF.

This clonotype was seen a handful of times. The chain couples TRBV20-1 to TRBJ1-3, with no clear D. There are 15 residues in the CDR3. Germline loops: CDR1 DFQATT, CDR2 SNEGSKA (reference sequence). V shed 0 bases and J shed 0 bases, with 9 bases lying between them. Here the CDR3 DNA reads TGCAGTGCTAGAGATGGGAGGGTCTCTGGAAACACCATATATTTT. It specifies CSARDGRVSGNTIYF.

The rearrangement links TRBV4-1 to TRBJ2-5; D ambiguous. Germline V lookup: CDR1 MGHRA, CDR2 YSYEKL. The CDR3 loop spans 14 amino acids. V was shortened by 0 bases and J by 2 bases, with 7 bases between the two germline ends. The CDR3 here is CASSQEGLQETQYF. The CDR3 DNA reads TGCGCCAGCAGCCAAGAAGGCTTACAAGAGACCCAGTACTTC.

This rearrangement joins TRBV7-9 to TRBJ1-3; D is possibly TRBD1 (5 bases). Trimming shortened V by 7 bases and J by 0 bases, and 19 bases separated the two germline ends. This CDR3 comprises 17 residues. CDR1 and CDR2 (germline): SEHNR, FQNEAQ (reference sequence). CDR3 sequence: CASKRQRAGNSGNTIYF. CDR3 sequence (DNA): TGTGCCAGCAAACGTCAAAGGGCAGGGAACTCTGGAAACACCATATATTTT.

This clonotype has ten or more counts. The V gene is TRBV25-1, the J gene TRBJ1-2, with 11 bases fitting TRBD1. This CDR3 region has 14 residues. V lost 4 bases to trimming and J lost 3 bases; unmatched junction nucleotides: 1. Germline lookup yields CDR1 MGHDK and CDR2 SYGVNS. In DNA, the CDR3 is TGTGCCAGCAGTGTGGGACAGGGGGACTATGGCTACACCTTC. This sequence encodes CASSVGQGDYGYTF.

This clonotype has a single count. The chain employs TRBV28 and TRBJ1-1; D is undetermined. The CDR3 spans 13 residues. Germline V gene sequence: CDR1 MDHEN, CDR2 SYDVKM. V shed 6 bases and J shed 7 bases, with 15 bases lying between them. DNA for the CDR3: TGTGCCAGCAGCCTAACCGTCGGAGATGAAGCTTTCTTT. Translating it yields CASSLTVGDEAFF.

This clonotype was picked up a small number of times. This chain connects TRBV4-1 to TRBJ2-3, with 9 bases fitting TRBD1. Unmatched junction bases numbered 4, after V lost 3 bases and J lost 3 bases. CDR1 is MGHRA and CDR2 is YSYEKL in the germline V gene. The CDR3 is 15 amino acids. The CDR3 is CASSQAGQGTDTQYF. CDR3 nucleotide sequence: TGCGCCAGCAGCCAGGCGGGACAGGGTACAGATACGCAGTATTTT.

This clonotype has a handful of counts. J is TRBJ2-7 and V is TRBV7-8; D is ambiguous. Per the germline V gene, CDR1 is SGHVS and CDR2 is FQNEAQ. The CDR3 extends over 13 amino acids. Trimming removed 0 bases at V and 2 bases at J, with 5 bases between. The CDR3 coding sequence is TGTGCCAGCAGCTTAGCGACCCCCTACGAGCAGTACTTC. It codes for CASSLATPYEQYF.

This clonotype showed up many times. The J gene is TRBJ2-7, the V gene TRBV7-2; D may be TRBD2 (6 bases). CDR3 length: 15 residues. V lost 1 base, J lost 3 bases, and 13 bases lay in between. Germline V gene data show CDR1 as SGHTA and CDR2 as FQGNSA. The CDR3 DNA sequence: TGTGCCAGCAGCTTAGTACGGGGGACCAGCTACGAGCAGTACTTC. Protein product: CASSLVRGTSYEQYF.

This clonotype was seen a few times. The V gene is TRBV28, the J gene TRBJ1-5; D is perhaps TRBD1 (5 bases). The CDR3 has 15 amino acids. V lost 3 bases to trimming and J lost 2 bases, with 11 bases between them. Germline loops: CDR1 MDHEN, CDR2 SYDVKM. The CDR3 sequence is CASSFTREGNQPQHF. The CDR3 DNA sequence: TGTGCCAGCAGTTTTACCAGGGAAGGCAATCAGCCCCAGCATTTT.

The chain links TRBV7-9 to TRBJ1-1; D is perhaps TRBD1 (6 bases). V was pared by 1 base and J by 8 bases, with 11 bases between. The CDR3 spans 13 residues. Germline V gives CDR1 SEHNR, CDR2 FQNEAQ (reference sequence). CDR3 bases: TGTGCCAGCAGCTTAGTGAACAGGGAGGAAGCTTTCTTT. It codes for CASSLVNREEAFF.

The chain recombines TRBV15 with TRBJ1-2; no reliable D call. Germline-derived CDR1 and CDR2 are LNHNV and YYDKDF (reference sequence). Trimming cost V 6 bases and J 3 bases, with 14 bases left between them. The CDR3 consists of 14 residues. The DNA for the CDR3 is TGTGCCACCAGACACTGGGAGAGGGACTATGGCTACACCTTC. As protein: CATRHWERDYGYTF.

This clonotype appeared many times. The rearrangement joins TRBV7-2 to TRBJ1-1, with unresolved D. The CDR3 runs to 15 residues. V shed 2 bases and J shed 1 base, with 11 bases lying between them. Germline V lookup: CDR1 SGHTA, CDR2 FQGNSA. This CDR3 reads CASSLFGTENTEAFF. CDR3 sequence (DNA): TGTGCCAGCAGCTTATTTGGCACAGAGAACACTGAAGCTTTCTTT.